These T cell receptor beta chains were read from a single sample in a study of blood T cell repertoires in COVID-19. Sequencing was performed with immunoSEQ multiplex PCR; in TCRdb, only in-frame clones are kept and a portion is missing. The sample includes about 120,000 clones, over 70% of them seen just once. Source material: peripheral blood. The receptor set was obtained from an elderly man with active or convalescent COVID-19. Each CDR3 is given with its conserved first and last residue. A D gene is named only where the DNA matches it firmly. Clone size appears in some rows only: once, few, many, or a class for an expanded clone.

clone_size | j_call | v_call | d_call | cdr3_nt | cdr3_aa
- | TRBJ2-3 | TRBV9 | - | TGTGCCAGCAGCCCACTTGGGGGCAGGGGTACAGATACGCAGTATTTT | CASSPLGGRGTDTQYF
- | TRBJ2-7 | TRBV6-1 | TRBD1 | TGTGCCAGCAGTGAAGAGACAGGGGGCCCGAGGGAGCAGTACTTC | CASSEETGGPREQYF
few | TRBJ2-3 | TRBV15 | - | TGTGCCACCAGCAGGGGGCTAGATCCCGCCGATACGCAGTATTTT | CATSRGLDPADTQYF
once | TRBJ2-7 | TRBV7-2 | TRBD1 | TGTGCCAGCAGCTTCCTCCCACCGGGACAGGGCTCCTACGAGCAGTACTTC | CASSFLPPGQGSYEQYF
- | TRBJ1-2 | TRBV19 | TRBD1 | TGTGCCAGTAGTGAGACAGGGGGATGGAATGGCTACACCTTC | CASSETGGWNGYTF
- | TRBJ2-2 | TRBV7-2 | TRBD1 | TGTGCCAGCAGCTATGACAGGGGGGGCACCGGGGAGCTGTTTTTT | CASSYDRGGTGELFF
- | TRBJ2-7 | TRBV7-2 | - | TGTGCCAGCAGCCGTAGGGGGGGAACCTACGAGCAGTACTTC | CASSRRGGTYEQYF
- | TRBJ1-6 | TRBV20-1 | - | - | CSASLDKASPLHF
- | TRBJ2-2 | TRBV20-1 | - | TGCAGTGCTAGTCGGACAGCGACGAACACCGGGGAGCTGTTTTTT | CSASRTATNTGELFF
- | TRBJ2-1 | TRBV7-3 | TRBD1 | TGTGCCAGCAGCTTACTACAGGGGGCTAGCGGTTACAATGAGCAGTTCTTC | CASSLLQGASGYNEQFF
- | TRBJ1-6 | TRBV5-1 | TRBD1 | TGCGCCAGCAGCTTGGTGGGACAGACTAATTCACCCCTCCACTTT | CASSLVGQTNSPLHF
- | TRBJ2-1 | TRBV6-1 | TRBD1 | TGTGCCAGCAGTGGCTATATAGGACAGGGCGACAATGAGCAGTTCTTC | CASSGYIGQGDNEQFF
- | TRBJ1-1 | TRBV9 | TRBD1 | TGTGCCAGCAGCGTAGTTGCAGGGGGCACAGCTGAAGCTTTCTTT | CASSVVAGGTAEAFF
- | TRBJ2-5 | TRBV27 | - | TGTGCCAGCTGGGGCCAGGGGGGGACCCAGTACTTC | CASWGQGGTQYF
- | TRBJ2-5 | TRBV11-1 | TRBD1 | TGTGCCAGCAGCGCGGAGCGACACAGGGGGGAGACCCAGTACTTC | CASSAERHRGETQYF
- | TRBJ1-6 | TRBV10-3 | TRBD1 | TGTGCCATCAGTGATCCGACAGGGGGCGATTCACCCCTCCACTTT | CAISDPTGGDSPLHF
- | TRBJ2-2 | TRBV6-2/TRBV6-3 | - | TGTGCCAGCAGCATCTACCTAGGCGGCACCGGGGAGCTGTTTTTT | CASSIYLGGTGELFF
- | TRBJ2-1 | TRBV15 | TRBD2 | TGTGCCACCAGCAGAGATCTTGGGACTAGCGGGCTCAATGAGCAGTTCTTC | CATSRDLGTSGLNEQFF
- | TRBJ2-7 | TRBV11-1 | - | TGTGCCAGCAGCCAAGGGACATACAAGGTCGGCTACGAGCAGTACTTC | CASSQGTYKVGYEQYF
- | TRBJ2-3 | TRBV18 | TRBD1 | TGTGCCAGCTCACGAGATGCGACAGGGAATGGAGATACGCAGTATTTT | CASSRDATGNGDTQYF
- | TRBJ2-2 | TRBV4-3 | TRBD2 | TGCGCCAGCAGCCAAGAAAGCCTAGCGGTTCTAAACACCGGGGAGCTGTTTTTT | CASSQESLAVLNTGELFF
- | TRBJ1-2 | TRBV30 | TRBD1 | TGTGCCTGGAGTCCCCGACAGGGCCCCTATGGCTACACCTTC | CAWSPRQGPYGYTF
- | TRBJ2-1 | TRBV18 | - | TGTGCCAGCTCACCACCTCAGGGAAAATCCTACAATGAGCAGTTCTTC | CASSPPQGKSYNEQFF
- | TRBJ1-3 | TRBV18 | - | TGTGCCAGCTCAACTCGTGAAGGGGTCTCTGGAAACACCATATATTTT | CASSTREGVSGNTIYF
- | TRBJ1-4 | TRBV5-4 | TRBD1 | TGTGCCAGCAGCTTAGGGACAGGAACAAATGAAAAACTGTTTTTT | CASSLGTGTNEKLFF
once | TRBJ2-7 | TRBV2 | - | TGTGCCAGCAGACAGGGGGCTAGCGGGGGCTACGAGCAGTACTTC | CASRQGASGGYEQYF
- | TRBJ2-7 | TRBV7-2 | - | TGTGCCAGCAGCCTACAAACGGGACTTTCCTACGAGCAGTACTTC | CASSLQTGLSYEQYF
- | TRBJ2-1 | TRBV19 | - | TGTGCCAGTAGTGGGGGCAGCCGACTATCTAGCGGAACCTACAATGAGCAGTTCTTC | CASSGGSRLSSGTYNEQFF
- | TRBJ2-2 | TRBV19 | TRBD1 | TGTGCCAGTAGTCATGAGGGGGCAGCCTCTTACGCGAACACCGGGGAGCTGTTTTTT | CASSHEGAASYANTGELFF
- | TRBJ1-1 | TRBV7-2 | - | TGTGCCAGCAGCTCGGGTACTATGGGTGAAGCTTTCTTT | CASSSGTMGEAFF
- | TRBJ2-3 | TRBV7-3 | - | TGTGCCAGCAGCTTAAGGTCAGGGGAGGATACGCAGTATTTT | CASSLRSGEDTQYF
- | TRBJ2-5 | TRBV7-9 | - | TGTGCCAGCAGCTTAACAGGGACAAACGAAGAGACCCAGTACTTC | CASSLTGTNEETQYF
- | TRBJ2-5 | TRBV10-3 | TRBD1 | TGTGCCATCAGACGGACAGGGGGCGTTGTAGAGACCCAGTACTTC | CAIRRTGGVVETQYF
- | TRBJ2-3 | TRBV19 | - | TGTGCCAGTAGTTTCCCTAGCACAGATACGCAGTATTTT | CASSFPSTDTQYF
- | TRBJ1-2 | TRBV30 | - | TGTGCCTGGCTTCGCGTATGTGGTGTGGGCTACACCTTC | CAWLRVCGVGYTF
- | TRBJ1-1 | TRBV7-8 | - | TGTGCCAGCAGCTTGGGACACTCGGGAACTGAAGCTTTCTTT | CASSLGHSGTEAFF
- | TRBJ2-2 | TRBV7-2 | - | TGTGCCAGCAGCTTAGCTGGGCGCAGGGCGGAGACCGGGGAGCTGTTTTTT | CASSLAGRRAETGELFF
- | TRBJ2-7 | TRBV7-2 | TRBD2 | TGTGCCAGCAGCGATCCGGGACTAGCGGGCGAGCAGTACTTC | CASSDPGLAGEQYF
- | TRBJ1-2 | TRBV6-2/TRBV6-3 | - | TGTGCCAGCAGCTTCACCCGCGTCTCTGGTCGCTTGGGCTACACCTTC | CASSFTRVSGRLGYTF
- | TRBJ1-5 | TRBV15 | - | TGTGCCACCAGCAGAGGACAGGCGGGGGGGTTGCCCCAGCATTTT | CATSRGQAGGLPQHF
- | TRBJ1-3 | TRBV3-1/TRBV3-2 | - | TGTGCCAGCAGGGCAGCTGGAAACACCATATATTTT | CASRAAGNTIYF
once | TRBJ2-5 | TRBV18 | TRBD1 | TGTGCCAGCTCACTGACAGGGAAAGAGACCCAGTACTTC | CASSLTGKETQYF
- | TRBJ2-7 | TRBV11-3 | - | TGTGCCAGCAGCTTAGAGGGTAATTCGGGGCAGTACTTC | CASSLEGNSGQYF
- | TRBJ1-1 | TRBV18 | - | TGTGCCAGCTCACCATTTCAGGGCGAAAACACTGAAGCTTTCTTT | CASSPFQGENTEAFF
- | TRBJ2-5 | TRBV6-2/TRBV6-3 | - | TGTGCCAGCAGTCCAGACAGAGTCCGGGAGACCCAGTACTTC | CASSPDRVRETQYF
- | TRBJ2-3 | TRBV2 | - | TGTGCCAGCAGTGAAGGGGGGGGCAGGCGTGGAGATACGCAGTATTTT | CASSEGGGRRGDTQYF
- | TRBJ2-7 | TRBV29-1 | TRBD2 | TGCAGCGTAGAGCGGGGGGTCCCCTACGAGCAGTACTTC | CSVERGVPYEQYF
- | TRBJ2-5 | TRBV7-2 | - | TGTGCCAGCAGCAATGGGCCACAAGAGACCCAGTACTTC | CASSNGPQETQYF
- | TRBJ1-2 | TRBV5-1 | - | TGCGCCAGCAGCTTGTCTGCAGGAACGGCTAACTATGGCTACACCTTC | CASSLSAGTANYGYTF
- | TRBJ2-1 | TRBV18 | TRBD2 | TGTGCCAGCTCACCTTTAGCGGGGGGCTACAATGAGCAGTTCTTC | CASSPLAGGYNEQFF
- | TRBJ1-4 | TRBV28 | TRBD1 | TGTGCCAGCAGTACTGACAGGGGGCACGAAAAACTGTTTTTT | CASSTDRGHEKLFF
- | TRBJ2-7 | TRBV6-5 | TRBD1 | TGTGCCAGCAATAGGCAGGGGGCATCCTACGAGCAGTACTTC | CASNRQGASYEQYF
- | TRBJ1-2 | TRBV5-1 | - | TGCGCCAGCAGCCTAGGAGGGGACTATGGCTACACCTTC | CASSLGGDYGYTF
- | TRBJ2-1 | TRBV18 | TRBD1 | TGTGCCAGCTCACTGGACAGGGGGGGAGCATTGGGTGAGCAGTTCTTC | CASSLDRGGALGEQFF
- | TRBJ1-4 | TRBV6-2/TRBV6-3 | - | TGTGCCAGCAGTCTCCTCGAGGGAGGGTCCGAAAAACTGTTTTTT | CASSLLEGGSEKLFF